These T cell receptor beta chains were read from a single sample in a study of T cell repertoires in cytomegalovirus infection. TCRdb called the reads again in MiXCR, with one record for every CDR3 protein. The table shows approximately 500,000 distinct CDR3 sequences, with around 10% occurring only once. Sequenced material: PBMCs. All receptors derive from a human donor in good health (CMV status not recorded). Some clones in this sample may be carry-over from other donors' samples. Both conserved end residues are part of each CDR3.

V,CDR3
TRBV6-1,CASSGTRQGAGDTEAFF
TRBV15,CATSRDRTGVFSPLHF
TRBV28,CASSFPSDVSGSSYEQYF
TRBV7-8,CASSSTWDTQYF
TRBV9,CASSPEGGPDTQYF
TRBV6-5,CASSYTISGQPQHF
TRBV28,CAGAQGWQQPQHF
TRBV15,CATSRDGLGYNEQFF
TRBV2,CASSRERATYNEQFF
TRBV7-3,CASSLTGLPNEQFF
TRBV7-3,CASSPGQGGFYEQYF
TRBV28,CASSFRGLSYNEQFF
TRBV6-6,CASRGRQGTDTQYF
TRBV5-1,CASSAGLDTEAFF